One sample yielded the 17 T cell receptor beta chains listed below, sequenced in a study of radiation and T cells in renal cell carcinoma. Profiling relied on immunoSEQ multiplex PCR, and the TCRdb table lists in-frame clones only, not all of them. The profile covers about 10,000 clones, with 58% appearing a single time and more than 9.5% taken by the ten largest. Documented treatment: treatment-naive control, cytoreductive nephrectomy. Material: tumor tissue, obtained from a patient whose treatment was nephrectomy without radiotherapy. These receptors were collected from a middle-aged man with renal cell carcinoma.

CDR3: CASSLELAGVDNEQFF. The CDR3 DNA is TGTGCCAGCAGCTTAGAACTAGCGGGAGTAGACAATGAGCAGTTCTTC. The genes are TRBV7-2 and TRBJ2-1; 11 bases map to TRBD2. Germline V gene lookup returns CDR1 SGHTA and CDR2 FQGNSA. The CDR3 totals 16 residues. Trimming cost V 1 base and J 5 bases; bases outside gene matches: 4.

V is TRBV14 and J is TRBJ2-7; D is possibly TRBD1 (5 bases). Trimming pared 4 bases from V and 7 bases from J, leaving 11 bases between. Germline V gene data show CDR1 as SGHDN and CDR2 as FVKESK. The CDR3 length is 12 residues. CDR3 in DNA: TGTGCCAGCAGCCGACCTTCAGGGGAGCAGTACGTC. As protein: CASSRPSGEQYV.

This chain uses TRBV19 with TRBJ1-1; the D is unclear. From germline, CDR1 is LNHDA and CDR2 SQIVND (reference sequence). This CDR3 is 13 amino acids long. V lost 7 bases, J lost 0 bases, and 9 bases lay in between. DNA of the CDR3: TGTGCCAGTACCCGGGCCATGAACACTGAAGCTTTCTTT. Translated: CASTRAMNTEAFF.

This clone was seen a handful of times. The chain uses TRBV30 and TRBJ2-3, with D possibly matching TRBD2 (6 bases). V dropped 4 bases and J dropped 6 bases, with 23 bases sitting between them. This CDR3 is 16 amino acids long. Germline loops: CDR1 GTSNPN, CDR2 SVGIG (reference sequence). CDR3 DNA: TGTGCCTGGAATGGAGTGGGACTCCCCGGCGGGGATACGCAGTATTTT. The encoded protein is CAWNGVGLPGGDTQYF.

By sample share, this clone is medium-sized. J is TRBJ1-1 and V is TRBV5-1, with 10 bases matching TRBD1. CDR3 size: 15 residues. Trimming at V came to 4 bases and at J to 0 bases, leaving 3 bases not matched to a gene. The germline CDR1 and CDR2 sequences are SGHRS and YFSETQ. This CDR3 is CASSPDRGLNTEAFF. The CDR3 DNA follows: TGCGCCAGCAGCCCCGACAGGGGGCTGAACACTGAAGCTTTCTTT.

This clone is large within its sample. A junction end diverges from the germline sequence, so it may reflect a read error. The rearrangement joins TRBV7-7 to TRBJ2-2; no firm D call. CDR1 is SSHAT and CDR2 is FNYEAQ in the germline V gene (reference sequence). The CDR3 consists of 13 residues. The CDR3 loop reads CASSHRNTGELFF. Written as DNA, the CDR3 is TGTGCTAGCAGCCACAGGAACACCGGGGAGCTGTTTTTT.

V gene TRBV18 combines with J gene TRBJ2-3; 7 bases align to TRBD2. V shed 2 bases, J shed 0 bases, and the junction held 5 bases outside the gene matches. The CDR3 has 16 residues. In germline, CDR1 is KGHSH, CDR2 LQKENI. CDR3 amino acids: CASSPVSGSSTDTQYF. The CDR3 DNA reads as TGTGCCAGCTCACCAGTTAGCGGGTCTAGCACAGATACGCAGTATTTT.

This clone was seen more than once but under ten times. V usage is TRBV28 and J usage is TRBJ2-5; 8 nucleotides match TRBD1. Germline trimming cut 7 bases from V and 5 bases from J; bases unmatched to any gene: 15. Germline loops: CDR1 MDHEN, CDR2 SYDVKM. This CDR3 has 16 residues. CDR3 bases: TGTGCCAGCAACCACCTCGCCCAGGGGGCTTCGGAGACCCAGTACTTC. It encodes CASNHLAQGASETQYF.

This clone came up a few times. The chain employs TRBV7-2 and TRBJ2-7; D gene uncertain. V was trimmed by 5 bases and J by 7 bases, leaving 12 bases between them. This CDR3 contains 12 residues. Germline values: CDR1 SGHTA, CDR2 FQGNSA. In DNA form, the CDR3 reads TGTGCCAGCAGCACCTCCTCCGGGGAGCAGTACTTC. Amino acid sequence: CASSTSSGEQYF.

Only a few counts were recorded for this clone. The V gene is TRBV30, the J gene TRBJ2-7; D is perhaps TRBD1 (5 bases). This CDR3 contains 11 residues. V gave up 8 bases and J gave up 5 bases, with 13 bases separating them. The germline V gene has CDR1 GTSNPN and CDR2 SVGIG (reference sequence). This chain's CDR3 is CAATRADEQYV. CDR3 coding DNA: TGTGCCGCGACCAGGGCCGACGAGCAGTACGTC.

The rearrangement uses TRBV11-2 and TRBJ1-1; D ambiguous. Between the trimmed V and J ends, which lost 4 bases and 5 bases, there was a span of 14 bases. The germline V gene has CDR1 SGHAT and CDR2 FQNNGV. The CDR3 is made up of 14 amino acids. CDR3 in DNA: TGTGCCAGCAGCTGGAACCCAACGGGGACTGAAGCTTTCTTT. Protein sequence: CASSWNPTGTEAFF.

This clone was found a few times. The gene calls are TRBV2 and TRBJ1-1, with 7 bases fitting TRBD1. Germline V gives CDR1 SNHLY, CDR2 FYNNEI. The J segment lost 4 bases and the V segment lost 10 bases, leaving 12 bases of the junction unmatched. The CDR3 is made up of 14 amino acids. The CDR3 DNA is TGTGCCACCGAACCACAGGGGATTGGCACTGAAGCTTTCTTT. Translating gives CATEPQGIGTEAFF. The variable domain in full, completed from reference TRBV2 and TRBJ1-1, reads EPEVTQTPSHQVTQMGQEVILRCVPISNHLYFYWYRQILGQKVEFLVSFYNNEISEKSEIFDDQFSVERPDGSNFTLKIRSTKLEDSAMYFCATEPQGIGTEAFFGQGTRLTVV.

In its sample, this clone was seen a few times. Here the CDR3 reads CASSTGTSYEQYV. In DNA form, the CDR3 reads TGTGCCAGCAGCACAGGGACTTCCTACGAGCAGTACGTC. This chain joins TRBV7-9 and TRBJ2-7, with D perhaps being TRBD1 or TRBD2 (6 bases each). Trimming left V 5 bases short and J 1 base short, with 9 bases between. Germline V gene lookup returns CDR1 SEHNR and CDR2 FQNEAQ (reference sequence). The CDR3 consists of 13 residues.

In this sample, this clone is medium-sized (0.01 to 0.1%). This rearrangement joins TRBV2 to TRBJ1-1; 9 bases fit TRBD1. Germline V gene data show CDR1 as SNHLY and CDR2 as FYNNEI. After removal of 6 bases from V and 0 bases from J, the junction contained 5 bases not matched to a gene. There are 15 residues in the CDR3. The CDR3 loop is CASRDRGLLNTEAFF. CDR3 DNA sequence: TGTGCCAGCAGGGACAGGGGTCTTTTGAACACTGAAGCTTTCTTT. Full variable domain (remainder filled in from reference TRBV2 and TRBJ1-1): EPEVTQTPSHQVTQMGQEVILRCVPISNHLYFYWYRQILGQKVEFLVSFYNNEISEKSEIFDDQFSVERPDGSNFTLKIRSTKLEDSAMYFCASRDRGLLNTEAFFGQGTRLTVV.

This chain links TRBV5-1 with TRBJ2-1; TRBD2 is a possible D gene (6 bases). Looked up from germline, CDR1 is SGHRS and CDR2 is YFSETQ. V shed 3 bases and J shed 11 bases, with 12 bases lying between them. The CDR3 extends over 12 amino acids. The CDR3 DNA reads TGCGCCAGCAGCTCCGGGGGACCCCAGCAGTTCTTC. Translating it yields CASSSGGPQQFF.

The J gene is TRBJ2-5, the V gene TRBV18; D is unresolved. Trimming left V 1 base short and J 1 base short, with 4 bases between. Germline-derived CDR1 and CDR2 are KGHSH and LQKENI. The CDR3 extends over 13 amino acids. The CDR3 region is CASSPQVQETQYF. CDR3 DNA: TGTGCCAGCTCACCACAAGTCCAAGAGACCCAGTACTTC.

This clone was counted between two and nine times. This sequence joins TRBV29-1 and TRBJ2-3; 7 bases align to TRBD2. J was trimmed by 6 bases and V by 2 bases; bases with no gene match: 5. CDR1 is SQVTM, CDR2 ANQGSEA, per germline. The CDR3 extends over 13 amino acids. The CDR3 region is CSVELTSPDTQYF. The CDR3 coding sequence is TGCAGCGTTGAACTGACTAGCCCCGATACGCAGTATTTT.